The sequence of this TCR beta chain was determined in a study of OX40 agonist ivuxolimab in advanced cancers. The repertoire was sequenced with immunoSEQ multiplex PCR; TCRdb's copy has only in-frame clones and lacks some. The repertoire includes 65,000 to 85,000 clones, 80% to 90% of them detected once, and roughly 2% sits in the top ten. This receptor was taken from an adult with an advanced solid tumor such as melanoma, head and neck, liver or kidney cancer. The starting material was CD4+ or CD8+ T cells sorted from blood, obtained in a trial of the OX40 agonist ivuxolimab.

The CDR3 spells CTSSQAGTGGCYGYTF. CDR3 nucleotides: TGCACCAGCAGCCAAGCAGGGACAGGGGGCTGCTATGGCTACACCTTC. V is TRBV1 and J is TRBJ1-2; the DNA was not compared with TRBD1, the D call given in the table. TRBV1 is designated a pseudogene. The CDR3 consists of 16 residues.